What follows describes a single T cell receptor beta chain. The CDR3 spans 12 residues. Germline V gives CDR1 SEHNR, CDR2 FQNEAQ (reference sequence). The V end was cut by 5 bases, the J end by 4 bases, with 5 bases between. Generated by immunoSEQ multiplex PCR, the TCRdb table keeps only in-frame clones and is missing some. The sample comprises roughly 150,000 clones, approximately 84% of which are singletons, and roughly 5.4% rests with the top ten. This record belongs to a study of blood T cell repertoires in COVID-19. At the level of the study: Acute-phase and convalescent COVID-19 samples originated in the United States, Italy and Spain.

The TCR comes from a woman in her forties or fifties with COVID-19, enrolled during active disease. The genes are TRBV7-9 and TRBJ2-2; no firm D call. The material sequenced was peripheral blood. The CDR3 bases are TGTGCCAGCAGCATTAGCACCGGGGAGCTGTTTTTT. Protein: CASSISTGELFF.